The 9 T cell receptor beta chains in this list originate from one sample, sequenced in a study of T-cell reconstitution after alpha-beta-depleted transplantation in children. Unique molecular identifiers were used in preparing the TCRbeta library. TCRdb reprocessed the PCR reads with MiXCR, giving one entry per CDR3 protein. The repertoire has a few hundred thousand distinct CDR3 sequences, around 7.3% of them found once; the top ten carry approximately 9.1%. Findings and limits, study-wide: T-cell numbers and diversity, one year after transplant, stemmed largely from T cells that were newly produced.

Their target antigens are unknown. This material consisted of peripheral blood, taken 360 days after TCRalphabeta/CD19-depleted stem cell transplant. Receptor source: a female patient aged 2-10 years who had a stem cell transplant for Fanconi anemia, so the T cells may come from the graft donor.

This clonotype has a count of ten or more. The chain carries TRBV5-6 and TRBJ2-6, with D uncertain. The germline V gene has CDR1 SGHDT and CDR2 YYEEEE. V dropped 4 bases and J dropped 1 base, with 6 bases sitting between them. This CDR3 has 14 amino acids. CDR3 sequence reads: CASSNPSGANVLTF. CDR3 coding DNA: TGTGCCAGCAGCAATCCTTCTGGGGCCAACGTCCTGACTTTC.

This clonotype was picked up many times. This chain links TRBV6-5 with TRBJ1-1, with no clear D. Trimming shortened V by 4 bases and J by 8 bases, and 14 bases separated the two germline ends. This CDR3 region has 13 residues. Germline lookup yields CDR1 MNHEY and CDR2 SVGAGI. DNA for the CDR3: TGTGCCAGCAGTTTCCTAAAACAGACCGAAGCTTTCTTT. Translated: CASSFLKQTEAFF.

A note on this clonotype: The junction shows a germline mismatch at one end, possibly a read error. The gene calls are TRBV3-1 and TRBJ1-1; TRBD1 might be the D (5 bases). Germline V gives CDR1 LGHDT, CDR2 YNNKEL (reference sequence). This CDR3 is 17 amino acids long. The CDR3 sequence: CASCQTSPGKRYTEAFF. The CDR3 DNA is TGTGCCAGCTGCCAAACGTCACCAGGGAAACGGTACACTGAAGCTTTCTTT.

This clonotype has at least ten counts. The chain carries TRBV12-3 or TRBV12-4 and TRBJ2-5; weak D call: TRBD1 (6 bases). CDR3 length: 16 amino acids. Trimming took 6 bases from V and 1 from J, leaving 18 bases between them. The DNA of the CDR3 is TGTGCCAGCAGCCCAGTAACGTTGACAGGCCAAGAGACCCAGTACTTC. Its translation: CASSPVTLTGQETQYF.

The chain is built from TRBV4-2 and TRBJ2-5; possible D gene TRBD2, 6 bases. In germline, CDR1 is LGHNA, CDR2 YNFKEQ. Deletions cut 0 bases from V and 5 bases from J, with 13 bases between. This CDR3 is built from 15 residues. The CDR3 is CASSQERVGRETQYF. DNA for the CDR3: TGTGCCAGCAGCCAAGAGAGGGTAGGGAGGGAGACCCAGTACTTC.

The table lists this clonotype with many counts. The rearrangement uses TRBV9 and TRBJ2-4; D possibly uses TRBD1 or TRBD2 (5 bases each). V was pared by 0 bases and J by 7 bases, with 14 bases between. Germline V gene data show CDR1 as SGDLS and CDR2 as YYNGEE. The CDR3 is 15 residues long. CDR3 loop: CASSVDSGTPNIQYF. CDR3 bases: TGTGCCAGCAGCGTAGACAGTGGGACCCCGAACATTCAGTACTTC.

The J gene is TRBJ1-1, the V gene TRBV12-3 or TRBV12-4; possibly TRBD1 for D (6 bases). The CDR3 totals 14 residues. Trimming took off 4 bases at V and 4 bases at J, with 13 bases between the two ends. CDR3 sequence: CASSYQGRGTEAFF. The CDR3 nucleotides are TGTGCCAGCAGTTATCAGGGGCGCGGCACTGAAGCTTTCTTT.

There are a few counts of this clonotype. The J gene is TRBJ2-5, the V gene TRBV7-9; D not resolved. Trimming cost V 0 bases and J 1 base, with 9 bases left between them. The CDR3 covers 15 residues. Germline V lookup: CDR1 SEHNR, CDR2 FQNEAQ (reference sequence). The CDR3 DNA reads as TGTGCCAGCAGCTTAGCGTTGGATATCCAAGAGACCCAGTACTTC. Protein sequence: CASSLALDIQETQYF.

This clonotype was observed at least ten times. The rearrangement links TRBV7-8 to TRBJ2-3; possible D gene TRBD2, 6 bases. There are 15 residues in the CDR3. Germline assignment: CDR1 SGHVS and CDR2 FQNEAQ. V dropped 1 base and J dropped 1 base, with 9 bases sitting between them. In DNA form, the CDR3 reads TGTGCCAGCAGCTTAGGGGGGGTTCGCACAGATACGCAGTATTTT. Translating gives CASSLGGVRTDTQYF.